This T cell receptor beta chain was recorded in a study of blood T cell repertoires in COVID-19 (TCRdb year 2020). Describing the broader study: Samples from collaborators originated in the United States, Italy and Spain and spanned both the acute and convalescent phases of COVID-19. The material from the prospective study consisted of cDNA or gDNA derived from T cells, B-cell-depleted T cells, or PBMCs. The dataset comprised deeply sampled blood TCRbeta repertoires from subjects exposed to, actively infected with, or recovered from COVID-19. The repertoires were released in a freely available public database intended as a resource for research on the immune response to SARS-CoV-2. The samples were drawn from the first 160 participants of the ongoing ImmuneRACE study and from 1,254 subjects provided by 6 global collaborators. A de-identified subject ID, COVID-19 status, age in years and sex were almost always included in the sample metadata. Where available, HLA class I and class II types were obtained from metadata supplied by the sample provider rather than from assay-based typing. Results the study describes overall, beyond this receptor: The quantity of clinical and demographic metadata differed by source and by participant and was supplied without curation.

TCRbeta CDR3 regions were amplified from genomic DNA by means of the immunoSEQ Assay, a bias-controlled multiplex PCR. Per the original workflow: The number of nucleated cells in each sample was estimated by amplification of reference gene primers within the assay. To quantify the absolute abundance of each unique TCRbeta CDR3 rearrangement, sequence reads were collapsed and filtered. For each sample, productive Simpson clonality was calculated as the square root of Simpson's diversity index over productive rearrangements. TCRdb provides this immuneACCESS table in a form limited to in-frame rearrangements. Some clones are lacking; in checked studies, under half of them reflect an unresolved V gene, and why the rest are absent is not known. From that table come the V and J calls and clone size; the DNA was used to work out D and trimming. The sample contains approximately 140,000 clones, about four fifths of them found a single time. The ten largest clones capture approximately 8.4% of the sample.

Notes on this clone: What this receptor recognizes is not known. No quality values exist for individual bases; no much larger clone is one base distant.

Spanning cysteine to phenylalanine, the CDR3 consists of 15 amino acids. Only CDR3 DNA is held: 45 bases, read in frame from base 1. Cut back by 3 bases and 5 bases, the V and J ends lie 17 bases apart. Based on the germline V gene, the CDR1 and CDR2 sequences are MGHDK and SYGVNS. The collaborating institutions used their own protocols to collect whole blood in K2EDTA tubes. For TCRbeta analysis, collaborator samples were shipped as frozen whole blood, as isolated PBMCs, or as DNA extracted from either sample type. Sequencing input: peripheral blood. The TCR originated in a human donor with acute or convalescent COVID-19. The donor label of this sample is uncertain. The chain uses TRBV25-1 and TRBJ2-7, with TRBD1 tentatively as D gene (7 bases match). The CDR3 region reads CASSDTKTGRNEQYF. The nucleotides are TGTGCCAGCAGTGATACCAAGACAGGGAGGAACGAGCAGTACTTC.